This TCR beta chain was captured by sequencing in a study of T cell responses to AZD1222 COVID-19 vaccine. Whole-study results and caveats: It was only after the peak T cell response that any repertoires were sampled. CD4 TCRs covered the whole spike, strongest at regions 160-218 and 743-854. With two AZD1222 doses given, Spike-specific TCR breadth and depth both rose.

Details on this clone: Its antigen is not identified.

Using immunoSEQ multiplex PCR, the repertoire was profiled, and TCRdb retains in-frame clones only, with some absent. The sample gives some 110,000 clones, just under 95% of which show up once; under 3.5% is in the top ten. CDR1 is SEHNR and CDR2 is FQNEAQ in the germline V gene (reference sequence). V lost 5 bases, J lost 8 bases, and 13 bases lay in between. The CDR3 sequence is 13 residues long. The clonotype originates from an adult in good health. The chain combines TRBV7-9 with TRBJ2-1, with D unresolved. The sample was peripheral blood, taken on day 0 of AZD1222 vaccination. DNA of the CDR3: TGTGCCAGCAGCCTACCGCAGCTGTATGAGCAGTTCTTC. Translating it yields CASSLPQLYEQFF. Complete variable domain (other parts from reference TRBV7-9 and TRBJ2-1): DTGVSQNPRHKITKRGQNVTFRCDPISEHNRLYWYRQTLGQGPEFLTYFQNEAQLEKSRLLSDRFSAERPKGSFSTLEIQRTEQGDSAMYLCASSLPQLYEQFFGPGTRLTVL.